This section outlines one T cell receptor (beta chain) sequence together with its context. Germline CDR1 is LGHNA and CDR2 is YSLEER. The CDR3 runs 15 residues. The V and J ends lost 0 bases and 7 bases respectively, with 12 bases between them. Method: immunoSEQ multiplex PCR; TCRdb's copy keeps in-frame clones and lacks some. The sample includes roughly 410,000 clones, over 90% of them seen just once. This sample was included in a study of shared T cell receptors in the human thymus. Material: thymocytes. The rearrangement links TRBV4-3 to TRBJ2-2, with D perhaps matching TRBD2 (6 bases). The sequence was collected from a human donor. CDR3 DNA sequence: TGCGCCAGCAGCCAAGAGGCGGGGAAGGGCGGGGAGCTGTTTTTT. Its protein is CASSQEAGKGGELFF.